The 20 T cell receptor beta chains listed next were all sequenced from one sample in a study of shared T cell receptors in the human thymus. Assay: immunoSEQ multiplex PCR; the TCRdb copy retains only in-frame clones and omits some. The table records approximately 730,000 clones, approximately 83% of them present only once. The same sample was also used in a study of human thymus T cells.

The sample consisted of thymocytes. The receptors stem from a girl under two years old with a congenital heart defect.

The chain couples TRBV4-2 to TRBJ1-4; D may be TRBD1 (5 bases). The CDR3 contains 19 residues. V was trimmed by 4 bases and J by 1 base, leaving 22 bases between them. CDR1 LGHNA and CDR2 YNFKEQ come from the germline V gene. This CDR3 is CASSLKTGGEGQTNEKLFF. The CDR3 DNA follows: TGTGCCAGCAGCCTCAAGACCGGGGGAGAGGGCCAAACTAATGAAAAACTGTTTTTT.

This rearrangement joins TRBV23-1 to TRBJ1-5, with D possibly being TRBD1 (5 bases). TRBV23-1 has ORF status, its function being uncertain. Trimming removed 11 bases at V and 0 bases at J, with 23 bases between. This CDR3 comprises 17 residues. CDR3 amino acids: CARPAGWGTVSNQPQHF. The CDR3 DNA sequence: TGCGCCCGCCCGGCGGGGTGGGGGACCGTTAGCAATCAGCCCCAGCATTTT.

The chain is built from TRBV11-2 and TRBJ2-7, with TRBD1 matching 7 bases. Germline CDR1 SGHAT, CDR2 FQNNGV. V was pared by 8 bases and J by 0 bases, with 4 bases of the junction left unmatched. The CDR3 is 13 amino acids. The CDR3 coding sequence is TGTGCCAGCGAACAGGGGACCTCCTACGAGCAGTACTTC. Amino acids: CASEQGTSYEQYF. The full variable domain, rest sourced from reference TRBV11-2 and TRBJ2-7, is EAGVAQSPRYKIIEKRQSVAFWCNPISGHATLYWYQQILGQGPKLLIQFQNNGVVDDSQLPKDRFSAERLKGVDSTLKIQPAKLEDSAVYLCASEQGTSYEQYFGPGTRLTVT.

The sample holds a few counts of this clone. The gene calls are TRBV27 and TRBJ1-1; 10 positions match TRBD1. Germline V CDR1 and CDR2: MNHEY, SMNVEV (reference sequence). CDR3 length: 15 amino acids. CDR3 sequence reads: CALGAGQGLNTEAFF. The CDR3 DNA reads TGTGCTCTGGGGGCGGGACAGGGGTTAAACACTGAAGCTTTCTTT.

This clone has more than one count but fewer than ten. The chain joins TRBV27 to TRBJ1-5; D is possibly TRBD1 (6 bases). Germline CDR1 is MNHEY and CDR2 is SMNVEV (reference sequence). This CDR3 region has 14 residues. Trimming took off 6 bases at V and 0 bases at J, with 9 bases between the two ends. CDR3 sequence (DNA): TGTGCCAGCAGGGCGACAGGTAGCAATCAGCCCCAGCATTTT. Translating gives CASRATGSNQPQHF.

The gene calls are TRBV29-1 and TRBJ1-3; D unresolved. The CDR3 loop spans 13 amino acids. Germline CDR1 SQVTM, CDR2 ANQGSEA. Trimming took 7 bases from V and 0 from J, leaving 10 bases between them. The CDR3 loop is CSATISSGNTIYF. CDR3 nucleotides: TGCAGCGCCACCATTAGCTCTGGAAACACCATATATTTT. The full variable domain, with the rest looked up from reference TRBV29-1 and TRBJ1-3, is SAVISQKPSRDICQRGTSLTIQCQVDSQVTMMFWYRQQPGQSLTLIATANQGSEATYESGFVIDKFPISRPNLTFSTLTVSNMSPEDSSIYLCSATISSGNTIYFGEGSWLTVV.

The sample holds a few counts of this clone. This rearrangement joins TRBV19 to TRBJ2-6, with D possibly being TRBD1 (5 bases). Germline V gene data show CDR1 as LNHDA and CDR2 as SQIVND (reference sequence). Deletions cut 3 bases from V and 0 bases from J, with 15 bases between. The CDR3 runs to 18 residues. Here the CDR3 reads CASSIARQLDSGANVLTF. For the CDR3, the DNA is TGTGCCAGTAGTATTGCGAGACAGCTAGACTCTGGGGCCAACGTCCTGACTTTC.

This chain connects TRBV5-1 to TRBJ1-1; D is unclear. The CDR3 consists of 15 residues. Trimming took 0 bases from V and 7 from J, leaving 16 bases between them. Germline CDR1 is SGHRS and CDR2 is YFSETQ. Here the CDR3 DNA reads TGCGCCAGCAGCTTGGCGCCTCCTAAGAGAATTGAAGCTTTCTTT. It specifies CASSLAPPKRIEAFF.

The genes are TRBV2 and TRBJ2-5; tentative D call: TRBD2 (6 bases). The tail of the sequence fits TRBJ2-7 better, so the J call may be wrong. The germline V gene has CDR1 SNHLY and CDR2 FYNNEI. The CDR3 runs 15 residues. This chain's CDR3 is CASSDSGSWHYEQYF. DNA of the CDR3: TGTGCCAGCAGCGATTCCGGGAGTTGGCACTACGAGCAGTACTTC.

The CDR3: CASSQVGTTSYEQYF. The CDR3 DNA sequence: TGCGCCAGCAGCCAAGTCGGGACAACGTCCTACGAGCAGTACTTC. The chain couples TRBV4-1 to TRBJ2-7, with D possibly being TRBD1 (6 bases). The CDR3 totals 15 residues. V was cut by 1 base and J by 1 base, with 11 bases left in between. Germline-derived CDR1 and CDR2 are MGHRA and YSYEKL.

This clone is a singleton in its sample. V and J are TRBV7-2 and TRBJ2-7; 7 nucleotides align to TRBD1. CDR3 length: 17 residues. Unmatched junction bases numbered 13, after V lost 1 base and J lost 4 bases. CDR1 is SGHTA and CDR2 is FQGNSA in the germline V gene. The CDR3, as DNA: TGTGCCAGCAGCTTAGGAACCGTAAAGCGACAGGGTTACGAGCAGTACTTC. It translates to CASSLGTVKRQGYEQYF. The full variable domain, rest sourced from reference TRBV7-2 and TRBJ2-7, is GAGVSQSPSNKVTEKGKDVELRCDPISGHTALYWYRQSLGQGLEFLIYFQGNSAPDKSGLPSDRFSAERTGGSVSTLTIQRTQQEDSAVYLCASSLGTVKRQGYEQYFGPGTRLTVT.

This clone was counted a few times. CDR3 protein: CASSGPGSYSGNTIYF. The CDR3 nucleotides are TGTGCCAGCAGTGGGCCAGGATCTTACTCTGGAAACACCATATATTTT. V is TRBV2 and J is TRBJ1-3, with D uncertain. This CDR3 comprises 16 residues. Germline lookup yields CDR1 SNHLY and CDR2 FYNNEI. V lost 4 bases and J 0 bases, leaving 13 bases between the germline ends.

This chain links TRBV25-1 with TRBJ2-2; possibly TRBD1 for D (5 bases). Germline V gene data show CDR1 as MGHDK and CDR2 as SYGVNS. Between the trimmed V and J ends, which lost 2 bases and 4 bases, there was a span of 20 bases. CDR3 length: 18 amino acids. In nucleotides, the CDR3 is TGTGCCAGCAGTGAAGGGCGGCGGACCAGGGATCCCACCGGGGAGCTGTTTTTT. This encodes CASSEGRRTRDPTGELFF.

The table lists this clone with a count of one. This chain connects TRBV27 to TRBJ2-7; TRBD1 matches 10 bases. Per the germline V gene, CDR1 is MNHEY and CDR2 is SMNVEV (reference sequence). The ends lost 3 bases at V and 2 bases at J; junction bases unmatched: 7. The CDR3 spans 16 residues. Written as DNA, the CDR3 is TGTGCCAGCAGTTTGTACGACAGGGGGCGTCCCTACGAGCAGTACTTC. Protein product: CASSLYDRGRPYEQYF.

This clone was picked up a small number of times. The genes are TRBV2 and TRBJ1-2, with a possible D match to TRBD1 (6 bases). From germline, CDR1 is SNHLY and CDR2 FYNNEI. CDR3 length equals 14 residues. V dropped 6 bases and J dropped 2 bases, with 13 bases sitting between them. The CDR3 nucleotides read TGTGCCAGCAGGGGACACGGCATAAACTATGGCTACACCTTC. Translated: CASRGHGINYGYTF.

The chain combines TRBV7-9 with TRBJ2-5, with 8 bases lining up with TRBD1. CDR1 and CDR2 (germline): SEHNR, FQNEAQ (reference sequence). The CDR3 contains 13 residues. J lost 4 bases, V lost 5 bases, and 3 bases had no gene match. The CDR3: CASSGRGRETQYF. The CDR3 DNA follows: TGTGCCAGCAGCGGCAGGGGGCGAGAGACCCAGTACTTC.

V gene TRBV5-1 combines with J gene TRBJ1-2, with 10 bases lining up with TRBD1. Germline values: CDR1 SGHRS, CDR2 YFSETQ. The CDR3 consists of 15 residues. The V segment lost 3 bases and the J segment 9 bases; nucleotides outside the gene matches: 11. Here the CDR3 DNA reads TGCGCCAGCAGCTCTACCGTCCCGGGACAGGGGAGCTACACCTTC. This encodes CASSSTVPGQGSYTF.

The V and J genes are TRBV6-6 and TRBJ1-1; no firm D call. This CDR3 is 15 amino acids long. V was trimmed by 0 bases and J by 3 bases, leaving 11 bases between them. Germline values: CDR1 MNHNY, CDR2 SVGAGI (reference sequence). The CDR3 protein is CASSYSSPQDTEAFF. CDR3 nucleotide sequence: TGTGCCAGCAGTTACTCGTCCCCGCAGGACACTGAAGCTTTCTTT.

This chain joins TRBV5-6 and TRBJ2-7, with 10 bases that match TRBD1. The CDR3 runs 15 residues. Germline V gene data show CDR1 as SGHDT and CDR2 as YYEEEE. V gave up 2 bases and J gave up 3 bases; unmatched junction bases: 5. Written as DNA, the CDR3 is TGTGCCAGCAGCTTACGACAGGGGGCTATCTACGAGCAGTACTTC. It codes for CASSLRQGAIYEQYF. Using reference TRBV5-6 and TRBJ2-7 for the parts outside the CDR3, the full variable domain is DAGVTQSPTHLIKTRGQQVTLRCSPKSGHDTVSWYQQALGQGPQFIFQYYEEEERQRGNFPDRFSGHQFPNYSSELNVNALLLGDSALYLCASSLRQGAIYEQYFGPGTRLTVT.

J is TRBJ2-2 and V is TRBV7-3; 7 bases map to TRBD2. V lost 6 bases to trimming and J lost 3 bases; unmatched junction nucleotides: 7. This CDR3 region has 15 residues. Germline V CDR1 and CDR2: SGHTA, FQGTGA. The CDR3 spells CASRRWGGDTGELFF. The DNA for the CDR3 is TGTGCCAGCAGGAGATGGGGGGGTGACACCGGGGAGCTGTTTTTT.